This T cell receptor beta chain appears in the sequencing data of a study of T cell responses to AZD1222 COVID-19 vaccine. Both about-4-week and about-12-week second-dose recipients were combined. Sequenced by immunoSEQ multiplex PCR; TCRdb stores in-frame clones only, minus some. The sample contains about 86,000 clones, roughly nine tenths of which appear only once. Study-wide findings and caveats: Per reports, nearly half of all spike-specific TCRs target regions that are unmutated in variants. Mostly white British, mostly female donors; authors suggested clonal diversity may be underestimated.

Looked up from germline, CDR1 is MNHEY and CDR2 is SVGAGI. The CDR3 runs to 15 residues. Trimming removed 5 bases from V and 6 bases from J; junction bases left unmatched: 9. About this clone itself: The antigen remains undetermined.

This clonotype was sampled from an adult who received the AZD1222 COVID-19 vaccine. The chain recombines TRBV6-5 with TRBJ2-1; 8 bases are shared with TRBD1. The starting material was peripheral blood, obtained 28 days after the second AZD1222 dose. The CDR3: CASSPQGDGLNEQFF. CDR3 coding DNA: TGTGCCAGCAGTCCACAGGGGGATGGCCTCAATGAGCAGTTCTTC.